The 28 T cell receptor beta chains below all came from one sample that was sequenced in a study of T-cell reconstitution after alpha-beta-depleted transplantation in children. The TCRbeta library was prepared with unique molecular identifiers. MiXCR, run by TCRdb on the PCR reads, gives a single entry per CDR3 protein. This sample carries approximately 200,000 distinct CDR3 sequences, less than 15% of them seen once, and the ten largest clones take around 14%. This specimen consisted of PBMCs from the stem cell graft donor, obtained from the stem cell graft. These receptors were collected from a human donor who donated a stem cell graft to a child with acute lymphoblastic leukemia.

This chain joins TRBV7-6 and TRBJ2-1, with 8 positions matching TRBD2. CDR1 and CDR2 (germline): SGHVS, FNYEAQ. Trimming took 1 base from V and 3 from J; bases not matched to a gene: 8. The CDR3 contains 17 residues. CDR3: CASSLGPSGLDYNEQFF. CDR3 coding DNA: TGTGCCAGCAGCTTAGGTCCTAGCGGGCTGGACTACAATGAGCAGTTCTTC.

This clonotype was seen at least ten times. The V call is TRBV20-1, the J call TRBJ2-5, with TRBD2 identical over 7 bases. V lost 3 bases, J lost 3 bases, and 10 bases stayed unmatched. The germline V gene has CDR1 DFQATT and CDR2 SNEGSKA (reference sequence). The CDR3 length is 15 residues. The CDR3 is CSARGKRGVEETQYF. Written as DNA, the CDR3 is TGCAGTGCTAGGGGAAAGCGGGGAGTGGAAGAGACCCAGTACTTC.

In this sample, this clonotype turned up many times. The rearrangement joins TRBV29-1 to TRBJ2-3; 9 bases map to TRBD1. The length of the CDR3 is 14 residues. The V segment lost 5 bases and the J segment 4 bases; nucleotides outside the gene matches: 7. From germline, CDR1 is SQVTM and CDR2 ANQGSEA. For the CDR3, the DNA is TGCAGCGTTTTGTGGGACAGGGTACCAGATACGCAGTATTTT. Its protein is CSVLWDRVPDTQYF.

This clonotype was seen at least ten times. The chain employs TRBV28 and TRBJ1-2; D not certain. The CDR3 runs 14 residues. V shed 3 bases and J shed 6 bases, with 14 bases lying between them. Germline assignment: CDR1 MDHEN and CDR2 SYDVKM. The CDR3 sequence: CASSFAEGRHGYTF. The CDR3 DNA reads TGTGCCAGCAGTTTCGCGGAGGGCCGCCATGGCTACACCTTC.

The chain employs TRBV29-1 and TRBJ2-5, with D perhaps TRBD1 (6 bases). CDR1 SQVTM and CDR2 ANQGSEA come from the germline V gene. The CDR3 extends over 13 amino acids. Between the trimmed V and J ends, which lost 8 bases and 7 bases, there was a span of 20 bases. The CDR3 loop is CSSRTEGLRTQYF. Written as DNA, the CDR3 is TGCAGCTCACGGACAGAAGGGCTAAGGACCCAGTACTTC.

This clonotype occurred many times. The V and J genes are TRBV10-3 and TRBJ2-3, with D maybe TRBD1 (5 bases). Germline CDR1 and CDR2: ENHRY and SYGVKD. CDR3 length: 13 residues. V gave up 10 bases and J gave up 6 bases, with 17 bases separating them. The CDR3 spells CATASRGYDTQYF. In DNA form, the CDR3 reads TGTGCCACCGCGTCAAGGGGTTACGATACGCAGTATTTT.

This chain connects TRBV24-1 to TRBJ1-1; D gene unclear. CDR3 length: 16 amino acids. V dropped 4 bases and J dropped 1 base, with 15 bases sitting between them. CDR1 is KGHDR and CDR2 is SFDVKD in the germline V gene. The DNA of the CDR3 is TGTGCCACCAGTGACCCGCCGGACGGATCGAACACTGAAGCTTTCTTT. This codes for CATSDPPDGSNTEAFF.

As for this clonotype: This sequence may be a read error, since a much larger clone differs from it by one base. The chain joins TRBV20-1 to TRBJ2-3; 8 nucleotides line up with TRBD2. With V trimmed by 7 bases and J by 10 bases, 19 bases remained unmatched. The CDR3 sequence is 15 residues long. The germline V gene has CDR1 DFQATT and CDR2 SNEGSKA (reference sequence). The CDR3 is CSVTLQSGSSQPQYF. The CDR3 bases are TGCAGTGTTACCCTCCAAAGCGGGAGTTCACAACCGCAGTATTTT.

This clonotype was observed at least ten times. CDR3 in DNA: TGCGCCAGCACTCCGTCCCCGGGATTGGAGCAGTACTTC. Translated, it gives CASTPSPGLEQYF. The V gene is TRBV5-1, the J gene TRBJ2-7, with D possibly TRBD2 on 5 matching bases. The V end lost 6 bases, the J end lost 7 bases, and 17 bases lay between the germline ends. Germline assignment: CDR1 SGHRS and CDR2 YFSETQ. CDR3 length: 13 amino acids.

At least ten counts were recorded for this clonotype. This chain connects TRBV7-9 to TRBJ2-1; TRBD2 agrees at 11 bases. Germline values: CDR1 SEHNR, CDR2 FQNEAQ (reference sequence). The length of the CDR3 is 13 residues. V was pared by 11 bases and J by 4 bases, with 4 bases of the junction left unmatched. CDR3 loop: CAGGLAAYNEQFF. CDR3 DNA: TGTGCCGGGGGACTAGCGGCGTACAATGAGCAGTTCTTC.

This clonotype was observed a few times. V gene TRBV29-1 combines with J gene TRBJ2-1, with TRBD2 matching 7 bases. V was clipped by 6 bases and J by 3 bases; unmatched bases: 14. This CDR3 contains 16 residues. Germline CDR1 and CDR2: SQVTM and ANQGSEA. DNA for the CDR3: TGCAGCGTACTCAAGGAAGGGAGGGCCTACTACAATGAGCAGTTCTTC. This gives the protein CSVLKEGRAYYNEQFF.

This clonotype has at least ten counts. The chain is built from TRBV12-3 or TRBV12-4 and TRBJ2-7; 7 positions match TRBD2. This CDR3 contains 15 residues. Unmatched junction bases numbered 7, after V lost 5 bases and J lost 0 bases. CDR3 protein: CASSTGLVGSYEQYF. CDR3 sequence (DNA): TGTGCCAGCAGTACTGGACTAGTGGGCTCCTACGAGCAGTACTTC.

The V call is TRBV12-3 or TRBV12-4, the J call TRBJ2-3; tentatively, D is TRBD1 (5 bases). This CDR3 has 17 residues. Trimming took off 2 bases at V and 4 bases at J, with 19 bases between the two ends. DNA for the CDR3: TGTGCCAGCAGTTTAAGTTGGGGCAGCCTGGGCGCAGATACGCAGTATTTT. Protein: CASSLSWGSLGADTQYF.

The V and J genes are TRBV11-3 and TRBJ2-2; D unresolved. Germline V CDR1 and CDR2: SGHNT, YENEEA. V lost 3 bases and J 6 bases, leaving 14 bases between the germline ends. CDR3 length equals 15 residues. This CDR3 reads CASSFFGGPSGELFF. CDR3 DNA: TGTGCCAGCAGCTTTTTTGGCGGTCCATCCGGGGAGCTGTTTTTT. Filled out from reference TRBV11-3 and TRBJ2-2, the complete variable domain reads EAGVVQSPRYKIIEKKQPVAFWCNPISGHNTLYWYLQNLGQGPELLIRYENEEAVDDSQLPKDRFSAERLKGVDSTLKIQPAELGDSAVYLCASSFFGGPSGELFFGEGSRLTVL.

The J gene is TRBJ2-5, the V gene TRBV2, with D tentatively TRBD1 or TRBD2 (7 bases each). V was pared by 6 bases and J by 5 bases, with 19 bases between. The V gene's germline CDR1 is SNHLY and CDR2 FYNNEI. CDR3 size: 15 residues. The CDR3 spells CASRAGTEGGETQYF. The CDR3 DNA reads as TGTGCCAGCAGAGCCGGGACAGAGGGAGGGGAGACCCAGTACTTC.

For this clonotype: This may come from a read error, since a much larger clone is one base off. Because it lacks the conserved phenylalanine or tryptophan at the end, this CDR3 is likely a read error. The V and J genes are TRBV12-3 or TRBV12-4 and TRBJ2-7, with 9 bases matching TRBD2. The V and J ends lost 2 bases and 5 bases, in that order; junction bases with no gene match: 7. The CDR3 length is 15 residues. The CDR3 nucleotides are TGTGCCAGCAGTTTAAGGGCTAGCGGGAACCACGAGCAGTACCTC. It codes for CASSLRASGNHEQYL.

There are many counts of this clonotype. The chain employs TRBV12-3 or TRBV12-4 and TRBJ2-1; maybe TRBD2 (6 bases). The germline V and J ends were trimmed by 5 bases and 6 bases, with 17 bases remaining between them. The CDR3 totals 15 residues. The CDR3 is CASSPQGGWVNEQFF. CDR3 nucleotide sequence: TGTGCCAGCAGTCCTCAGGGAGGTTGGGTCAATGAGCAGTTCTTC.

Ten or more counts support this clonotype. This chain joins TRBV7-8 and TRBJ2-5; 8 bases match TRBD2. This CDR3 region has 16 residues. The germline V gene encodes CDR1 SGHVS and CDR2 FQNEAQ. With 3 bases clipped from V and 1 base from J, the junction kept 7 bases outside the gene matches. The CDR3 sequence: CASSFRPGGFQETQYF. CDR3 bases: TGTGCCAGCAGCTTCCGTCCGGGGGGGTTCCAAGAGACCCAGTACTTC.

The chain links TRBV7-6 to TRBJ1-4; a weak D match, TRBD1 (6 bases). CDR1 and CDR2 from the germline V gene are SGHVS and FNYEAQ. CDR3 length: 12 amino acids. The V gene lost 6 bases and the J gene lost 9 bases, with 11 bases spanning the gap. This chain's CDR3 is CASSLTGQKLFF. CDR3 DNA: TGTGCCAGCAGTTTGACAGGCCAAAAACTGTTTTTT. The full variable domain, its missing parts supplied by reference TRBV7-6 and TRBJ1-4, is GAGVSQSPRYKVTKRGQDVALRCDPISGHVSLYWYRQALGQGPEFLTYFNYEAQQDKSGLPNDRFSAERPEGSISTLTIQRTEQRDSAMYRCASSLTGQKLFFGSGTQLSVL.

This clonotype was counted at least ten times. The gene calls are TRBV20-1 and TRBJ2-7, with D possibly being TRBD1 (7 bases). Germline V gives CDR1 DFQATT, CDR2 SNEGSKA (reference sequence). Trimming stripped 2 bases from V and 5 bases from J, with 13 bases between. CDR3 length: 13 residues. CDR3 sequence reads: CSARLTRGDEQYF. In DNA form, the CDR3 reads TGCAGTGCTAGACTAACCAGGGGGGACGAGCAGTACTTC.

Only a few counts were recorded for this clonotype. The chain joins TRBV7-8 to TRBJ2-7, with 7 bases that match TRBD2. Trimming removed 4 bases from V and 1 base from J; junction bases left unmatched: 13. CDR3 size: 17 residues. Germline V gene data show CDR1 as SGHVS and CDR2 as FQNEAQ. Written as DNA, the CDR3 is TGTGCCAGCAGCTCCTGGGCGGGCGGGAGTGCATCCTACGAGCAGTACTTC. The encoded protein is CASSSWAGGSASYEQYF.

The chain uses TRBV5-1 and TRBJ2-1, with D unresolved. There are 14 residues in the CDR3. Trimming removed 5 bases at V and 5 bases at J, with 14 bases between. The germline CDR1 and CDR2 sequences are SGHRS and YFSETQ. The CDR3, as DNA: TGCGCCAGCAGGAAACAGACGAGTAACAATGAGCAGTTCTTC. This gives the protein CASRKQTSNNEQFF.

In this sample, this clonotype turned up many times. The chain recombines TRBV5-1 with TRBJ2-2; 8 nucleotides agree with TRBD2. CDR3 length: 16 residues. The V gene's germline CDR1 is SGHRS and CDR2 YFSETQ. The ends lost 3 bases at V and 2 bases at J; junction bases unmatched: 6. CDR3 loop: CASSYDSGANTGELFF. For the CDR3, the DNA is TGCGCCAGCAGCTACGATAGCGGGGCTAACACCGGGGAGCTGTTTTTT.

Many counts were recorded for this clonotype. The chain carries TRBV12-3 or TRBV12-4 and TRBJ2-5, with D maybe TRBD2 (5 bases). CDR3 length: 13 residues. With 4 bases removed from V and 14 bases from J, the gap between germline ends came to 20 bases. CDR3 residues: CASSSPGNRAAYF. In nucleotides, the CDR3 is TGTGCCAGCAGTTCTCCGGGGAACCGGGCGGCATACTTC.

The sample holds many counts of this clonotype. The chain is built from TRBV11-2 and TRBJ2-3; D call uncertain. Germline V gives CDR1 SGHAT, CDR2 FQNNGV. The CDR3 consists of 13 residues. V dropped 1 base and J dropped 5 bases, with 7 bases sitting between them. Here the CDR3 DNA reads TGTGCCAGCAGCTTAGTCCGAGGAGATACGCAGTATTTT. Residues: CASSLVRGDTQYF.

This sequence joins TRBV4-1 and TRBJ2-5, with D perhaps TRBD1 (6 bases). V was shortened by 1 base and J by 7 bases, with 22 bases between the two germline ends. CDR3 size: 17 residues. Germline V gene lookup returns CDR1 MGHRA and CDR2 YSYEKL. The CDR3 region is CASSQGPNGGVGGTQYF. Here the CDR3 DNA reads TGCGCCAGCAGCCAAGGACCGAATGGTGGGGTAGGGGGGACCCAGTACTTC.

This clonotype was seen at least ten times. The chain carries TRBV20-1 and TRBJ1-5; D remains ambiguous. Trimming removed 0 bases from V and 2 bases from J, with 8 bases in between. From germline, CDR1 is DFQATT and CDR2 SNEGSKA (reference sequence). This CDR3 has 14 residues. The CDR3 region has the DNA TGCAGTGCTAGAGATCTAACGGGCAATCAGCCCCAGCATTTT. This codes for CSARDLTGNQPQHF.

This chain uses TRBV5-1 with TRBJ2-3, with 9 bases identical to TRBD1. The V gene's germline CDR1 is SGHRS and CDR2 YFSETQ. The CDR3 is 15 amino acids. V was pared by 7 bases and J by 2 bases, with 8 bases of the junction left unmatched. Here the CDR3 DNA reads TGCGCCAGCGGGACGACAGGGGGATTCACAGATACGCAGTATTTT. This sequence encodes CASGTTGGFTDTQYF.